This TCR beta chain emerged from a study of T cells in Graves' hyperthyroidism and ophthalmopathy. The germline gives CDR1 SNHLY, CDR2 FYNNEI. Trimming removed 0 bases from V and 6 bases from J, with 3 bases in between. CDR3 size: 12 residues. In this sample, this clonotype turned up many times. It was RNA transcripts that yielded the amplified TCR beta CDR3 regions. The primer set for the first-round RT-PCR of the TCR CDR3 was HTBI. One entry per CDR3 protein results from TCRdb running MiXCR on the multiplex PCR reads. The sample holds around 300,000 distinct CDR3 sequences, roughly 13% seen once. Sequenced: blood. This clonotype was sampled from a woman between 35 and 50 years old with Graves' hyperthyroidism. The V and J genes are TRBV2 and TRBJ1-5; D is unresolved. As DNA, the CDR3 is TGTGCCAGCAGTGAAGCGCCTCAGCCCCAGCATTTT. Its protein is CASSEAPQPQHF.